The rows below give T cell receptor beta chains drawn from one sample of a study of blood T cell repertoires in COVID-19. Assay: immunoSEQ multiplex PCR; the TCRdb copy retains only in-frame clones and omits some. The table shows about 480,000 clones, with around 89% occurring only once. The sequenced sample was peripheral blood. The receptors derive from a woman between 25 and 40 years old with acute or convalescent COVID-19. Both conserved end residues are part of each CDR3. Each record gives: CDR3 length, J gene, V gene, D gene, CDR3 protein. The D gene is left open where the match is weak.

13 TRBJ2-3 TRBV7-2 - CASSKGATDTQYF
12 TRBJ2-5 TRBV10-3 - CAISESAETQYF
12 TRBJ2-3 TRBV6-2/TRBV6-3 - CASSYNPDTQYF
14 TRBJ1-2 TRBV7-9 TRBD1 CASSTTGAPYGYTF
15 TRBJ2-3 TRBV27 TRBD2 CASSFQRGGRDTQYF
15 TRBJ2-1 TRBV6-5 TRBD1 CAASSVKGAGNEQFF
17 TRBJ1-1 TRBV3-1/TRBV3-2 - CASSQERHRAENTEAFF
16 TRBJ1-5 TRBV19 - CASKAIGVSSNQPQHF
16 TRBJ2-5 TRBV4-1 TRBD2 CASSQLAGGLEETQYF
17 TRBJ2-1 TRBV6-2/TRBV6-3 - CASSDYLVGTAYNEQFF
13 TRBJ1-1 TRBV6-5 - CASRISMNTEAFF
13 TRBJ1-5 TRBV12-3/TRBV12-4 - CASSSQGEQPQHF
16 TRBJ1-2 TRBV30 TRBD1 CAWTYRGTGLVYGYTF
14 TRBJ1-2 TRBV5-1 TRBD1 CASSMGQGNYGYTF
14 TRBJ1-1 TRBV10-3 TRBD1 CAISGGQGSTEAFF
14 TRBJ2-4 TRBV15 - CATSKPPSKNIQYF
13 TRBJ1-5 TRBV29-1 - CSVRGDENQPQHF
15 TRBJ1-5 TRBV6-5 TRBD1 CASSGQGGGNQPQHF
12 TRBJ2-7 TRBV5-1 TRBD1 CASGDRVDEQYF
15 TRBJ1-4 TRBV5-1 TRBD1 CASSPRTGGGEKLFF
17 TRBJ2-1 TRBV9 TRBD2 CASSVGEGPSSYNEQFF
17 TRBJ2-3 TRBV6-2/TRBV6-3 TRBD2 CASSYWLAGSPTDTQYF
13 TRBJ2-2 TRBV6-5 - CASSYSRRGELFF
13 TRBJ2-2 TRBV30 - CAWNPGLLPELFF
14 TRBJ2-7 TRBV14 - CASSQVNRVGEQYF
17 TRBJ2-3 TRBV15 TRBD2 CATSRPPTSGGAQAQYF
16 TRBJ2-3 TRBV27 - CASSSLVGAGSDTQYF
13 TRBJ2-1 TRBV11-2 - CASSLSPVDSQFF
13 TRBJ2-7 TRBV13 - CASSRTMSYEQYF
14 TRBJ1-1 TRBV7-2 TRBD1 CASTRQGGVTEAFF
15 TRBJ2-3 TRBV19 - CASSIFTGSTDTQYF
15 TRBJ1-2 TRBV28 - CASSSQDVRLYGYTF
15 TRBJ2-5 TRBV7-2 TRBD2 CASSLVASGQETQYF
14 TRBJ2-3 TRBV9 - CASSERGAPDTQYF
11 TRBJ1-1 TRBV5-5 - CASSSSVEAFF
15 TRBJ1-5 TRBV28 TRBD1 CASTPPPRGQQPQHF
11 TRBJ2-7 TRBV7-9 TRBD1 CASSFGQGQYF
15 TRBJ2-2 TRBV27 TRBD2 CASSLLAGGTGELFF
17 TRBJ1-2 TRBV3-1/TRBV3-2 - CASSQDVGRGGRYGYTF
14 TRBJ2-7 TRBV11-2 TRBD2 CASSLTGLAGEQYF